This TCR beta chain was recovered during a study of cytomegalovirus exposure and HLA in healthy donors (TCRdb year 2017). About the investigation overall: According to an earlier analysis of a few hundred of the donors, some 180 million T cells yielded roughly 110 million unique TCR beta sequences and roughly 280 Gb of sequence data. Of the roughly 400 genotyped donors, less than 85% were placed in the genetic ancestry cluster associated with self-reported Caucasian donors. Several DR-DQ haplotypes were handled as single units for association and clustering because linkage in the cohort was strong. Every repertoire in the discovery cohort had been generated on one and the same sequencing platform. Among about 410 genotyped donors of the cohort, an average of approximately 240,000 unique TCR beta nucleotide sequences was sequenced per donor, of which about 19% were non-productive. In addition to the first cohort of 666 subjects, a separate validation cohort of 130 or so different subjects was used. An earlier analysis of around 540 of the donors applied high-throughput TCR beta sequencing to assess whether each TCR beta V gene segment acted as functional or pseudogenic. In a later analysis, previously published TCR beta repertoires from roughly 710 donors were re-analyzed and high-resolution HLA genotyping was added so that TCR occurrence patterns could be studied. The study profiled the T cell repertoires of 500 to 800 subjects by immunosequencing and related them to cytomegalovirus serostatus. High-throughput TCR immunosequencing, statistical association of individual TCRs with disease status, and machine learning were combined to predict cytomegalovirus infection status. The later analysis used no new phenotypic data to find candidate immune exposures, relying instead on TCR beta sequences and their occurrence across donors. An early release covering roughly 640 HLA-typed donors comprised approximately 290 gigabases of sequencing data and some 79 million unique TCR sequences. HLA typing covered class I and class II loci at four-digit resolution. The number of typed donors differed by locus: about 629-630 for A, B, C, DRB1 and DQB1; roughly 510 for DQA1; approximately 600 for DPA1; and around 450 for DPB1. In a later genetic analysis, genome-wide SNP genotypes for about three fifths of the roughly 670 donors were used, and that subset was treated as a discovery cohort. Alongside the repertoire data, information on donor age, sex, ethnicity and CMV serostatus was compiled. The study aimed to test whether signatures of past pathogen exposure could be identified by cataloging public T cell receptors. On the study overall, not on this receptor specifically: A later genetic analysis reported fewer N-insertions in productive TCRs among donors in an Asian-associated ancestry cluster than the roughly 700-donor mean. According to a later analysis, most CMV-associated TCR beta chains appeared to be HLA-restricted, and the HLA associations seemed to be driven largely by CMV exposure. In a later analysis, HLA-associated TCR beta chains were found to be more clonally expanded and to have lower generation probabilities than equally common non-associated chains. Cytomegalovirus status was reported to be diagnosed by the classifier with high specificity and sensitivity in both the original and validation cohorts. Some IMGT-functional V segments, including TRBV6-2 and TRBV6-3, could not be told apart with the 87-base-pair reads, so those segments were excluded. The study listed 164 TCR beta chains as associated with cytomegalovirus. In a later analysis, the rate of TCR association differed among HLA loci, with DRB1 alleles having the most associated TCRs and HLA-C alleles having the fewest. This cohort had only TCR beta chains sequenced, and the lack of alpha or paired-chain data limited which features could be detected. In a later analysis, several top co-occurrence clusters were reported to appear linked to parvovirus B19, influenza, CMV and Epstein-Barr virus. An association between a missense DCLRE1C variant and V-gene and J-gene trimming of TCR beta chains was found in a later genetic analysis and replicated in an independent cohort. In vitro tests confirmed that a few of the cytomegalovirus-associated TCR beta chains recognize cytomegalovirus antigens. The sequencing pipeline was judged likely to have produced a cluster of highly shared sequence variants as a technical artifact. Correlated functional status among segregating V segments might reflect linkage disequilibrium, but an unknown experimental factor could not be ruled out. The authors suggested that the approach could potentially be extended to other disease states and immunological phenotypes. Assigning TCR associations to individual alleles was difficult when HLA alleles, especially DR and DQ, strongly co-occurred. A later analysis associated about 16,000 TCR beta sequences with specific HLA alleles at a false discovery rate of 0.05. Because HLA typing was missing for some donors at each locus, association tests included only the typed subset. A further reported finding was that TCR beta sequences accurately predicted the HLA-A and HLA-B alleles for most subjects in the first cohort. The only immune exposure information available for the cohort was CMV serostatus. The presence/absence analyses assumed that sequencing depth was roughly uniform across donors, and that assumption may not be true. Broadly in line with IMGT annotations, most TCR beta V segments showed up in productive rearrangements about 87% or about 30% of the time in an earlier analysis of under 700 of the donors. The earlier analysis of nearly 600 of the donors excluded approximately 15 rarely observed V segments, including chromosome 9 orphons, because counts were too low. Most TCR sequences were seen in very few donors, while some public TCRs were found in many individuals.

The library was obtained by the immunoSEQ multiplex PCR assay. For the multiplex PCR, a mixture combining 60 forward primers for TCR Vbeta segments and 13 reverse primers for TCR Jbeta segments was used. The CDR3 region of rearranged TCR beta genes was amplified from genomic DNA by a multiplex PCR assay. Amplified TCR beta libraries were sequenced as 87-base-pair reads on the Illumina HiSeq System. The study's own analysis went as follows. A later analysis tallied around 82 million unique TCR beta chains across the 650 to 750 repertoires, and about 12 million of those chains were shared by two or more donors. Raw reads were error-corrected and collapsed into unique sequences with a nearest-neighbor algorithm that merged closely related sequences to remove PCR and sequencing errors. To assign V, D and J gene segments, CDR3 sequences were aligned to IMGT reference sequences. Each retained sequence needed at least a six-nucleotide match to both a V gene segment and a J gene segment. Rearrangements were classified as productive when the CDR3 lacked stop codons and remained in frame with V and J, and all other rearrangements were classified as non-productive. Following IMGT convention, CDR3 was defined as the stretch from the second conserved V-encoded cysteine up to the conserved J-encoded phenylalanine. In an earlier analysis of 550 to 650 of the donors, sequences lacking an unambiguous match to a single V gene segment were excluded. An earlier analysis of fewer than 650 of the donors classified V segments as functional when productive rearrangements were above 56.7% and as segregating when the standard deviation between donors was above 5%. A statistical classification framework was developed to diagnose cytomegalovirus status using the catalog of TCR beta chain sequences. In a later analysis, TCR nucleotide sequences were compared against IMGT/GENE-DB human TR gene sequences so that V and J genes could be assigned. A later analysis assigned CDR3 sequences and most-parsimonious VDJ recombination scenarios with the TCRdist pipeline. A later analysis defined each TCR beta chain by its CDR3 amino acid sequence plus V-gene family, and excluded reads lacking a unique V-gene family. As a way to deal with suspected cross-contamination and a sequencing artifact, a later analysis dropped 500 to 700 nucleotide sequences that were highly shared and had low generation probability. A later analysis calculated a clonal expansion index for each public chain from normalized within-repertoire ranks of inferred template counts. A later analysis computed generation probabilities with a VDJ recombination model fitted to out-of-frame rearrangements, and checked the results against IGoR. In a later analysis, hypergeometric tests were used to score TCR-TCR, TCR-HLA and TCR-CMV co-occurrence, with a repertoire-size bias correction applied to TCR pairs. A later analysis estimated false discovery rates by permuting HLA or CMV assignments 20 times. A later analysis grouped co-occurring TCRs with DBSCAN, adding TCRdist sequence similarity when clustering within HLA-allele-positive subsets. For co-occurrence clustering, repertoires with fewer than 30,000 or more than 120,000 public chains were excluded, along with five or six repertoires with anomalous nucleotide sharing. TCRdb carries this immuneACCESS record with in-frame sequences only. Its versions omit some clonotypes, under half of them owing to an unresolved V gene in the studies checked, with the rest unexplained. The D gene and trimming were derived from the DNA, and the V and J assignments and clone size from that table. This sample lists 55,000 to 80,000 clones; roughly 73% were detected once. Approximately 20% of the sample comes from the top ten.

The cohort comprised 666 healthy bone marrow donors. All cohort members were sampled while nominally healthy, although unrecorded immune exposures were likely present. The donor tested CMV seropositive, placing the donor among the roughly 300 seropositive members of the cohort. A peripheral blood sample was provided by each donor, and peripheral blood mononuclear cells were used for TCR beta sequencing. Genomic DNA was extracted from the blood cell samples with the Qiagen DNeasy Blood Extraction Kit. About this clone itself: The antigen it recognizes is unknown. No much larger clonotype is one base removed from it; base qualities were not supplied.

Its CDR3 holds 12 amino acids, cysteine through phenylalanine. This entry keeps only the CDR3 DNA: 36 bases, framed from base 1. Trimming takes 4 bases from V and 11 bases from J, and the germline ends sit 14 bases apart. According to the germline V gene (reference sequence), CDR1 reads PRHDT and CDR2 reads FYEKMQ. The source is a woman aged 40 to 50 in good health and CMV-seropositive. The sequence links TRBV13 to TRBJ1-1, and the D gene may be TRBD1, 5 bases matching. The sequenced sample was PBMCs. The nucleotide sequence reads as follows: TGTGCCAGCAGCTCGGGAAAGGGGAGGGCTTTCTTT. Its translation is CASSSGKGRAFF.